This entry describes one TCR beta chain. All the people who gave samples were healthy bone marrow donors. The data were taken from a study of cytomegalovirus exposure and HLA in healthy donors. A multiplex PCR was run with 60 Vbeta primers and 13 Jbeta primers. Using immunoSEQ multiplex PCR, the repertoire was profiled, and TCRdb retains in-frame clones only, with some absent. The sample yields under 200,000 clones, about four fifths seen once. Trimming cost V 2 bases and J 0 bases, with 7 bases left between them. Germline loops: CDR1 GTSNPN, CDR2 SVGIG (reference sequence). The CDR3 contains 13 residues.

The clonotype comes from a man aged 50-60 years in good health and CMV-seropositive. The rearrangement links TRBV30 to TRBJ1-2; D remains ambiguous. Sequenced material: PBMCs. CDR3 amino acids: CAWSIDTNYGYTF. The CDR3 DNA is TGTGCCTGGAGTATAGATACTAACTATGGCTACACCTTC.